The T cell receptor (beta chain) under discussion was sequenced for a study of T cells after yellow fever vaccination. Study information: SMART-Seq v4 Ultra Low Input handled preparation of low-cell-number fractions. Study-wide points: Repertoires obtained by FACS sorting could include abundant clonotypes that entered as contaminants from the bulk population.

5'RACE template switching generated TCR cDNA, adding a universal primer site and UMIs. TCRdb re-called the 5' RACE reads through MiXCR, storing one row per CDR3 protein. The repertoire holds 280,000 or so distinct CDR3 sequences, with under 9% as singletons. A remark on this clonotype: Antigen unknown.

The source material was CD4+ T cells sorted from PBMCs, sampled 5 days after the yellow fever booster vaccination. The receptor was isolated from a man between 18 and 29 years old who received the YFV17D yellow fever vaccine.

CDR3 in DNA: TGTGCCAGCAGTTTAACTAGCGGGGGCACCTGGTACGTC. As protein: CASSLTSGGTWYV. V usage is TRBV28 and J usage is TRBJ2-7; 11 bases are shared with TRBD2. With 2 bases clipped from V and 12 bases from J, the junction kept 6 bases outside the gene matches. Germline assignment: CDR1 MDHEN and CDR2 SYDVKM. The CDR3 length is 13 residues.